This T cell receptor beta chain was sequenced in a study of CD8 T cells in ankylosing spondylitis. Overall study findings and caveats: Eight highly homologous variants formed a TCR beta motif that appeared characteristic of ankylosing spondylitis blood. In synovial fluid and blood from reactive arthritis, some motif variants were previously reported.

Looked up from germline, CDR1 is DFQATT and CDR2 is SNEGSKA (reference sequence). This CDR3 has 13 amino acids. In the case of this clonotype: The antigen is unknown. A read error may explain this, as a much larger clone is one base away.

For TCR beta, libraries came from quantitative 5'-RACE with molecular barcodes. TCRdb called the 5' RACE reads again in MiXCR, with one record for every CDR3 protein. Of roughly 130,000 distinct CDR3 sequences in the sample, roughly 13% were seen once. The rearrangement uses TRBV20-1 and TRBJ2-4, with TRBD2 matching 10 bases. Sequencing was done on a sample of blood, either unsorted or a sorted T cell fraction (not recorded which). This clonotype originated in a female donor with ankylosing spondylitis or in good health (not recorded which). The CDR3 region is CSATLAGANIQCF. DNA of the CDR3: TGCAGTGCGACCCTAGCGGGAGCAAACATTCAGTGCTTC.